One and the same sample provided the 28 T cell receptor beta chains below, sequenced in a study of blood T cell repertoires in COVID-19. TCRdb's table, derived via immunoSEQ multiplex PCR, lists solely in-frame clones and lacks some. The sample lists over 300,000 clones; approximately 83% were seen once. The sample was PBMCs or T cells enriched from blood (not recorded which). The receptors were sampled from a man between 25 and 39 years old who had recovered from COVID-19.

The chain couples TRBV4-1 to TRBJ2-2, with TRBD2 matching 12 bases. This CDR3 comprises 21 residues. CDR1 and CDR2 (germline): MGHRA, YSYEKL. V was clipped by 3 bases and J by 0 bases; unmatched bases: 14. The CDR3 nucleotides are TGCGCCAGCAGCCATCTTGGACGCCTCGGACTAGCGGGGCCGAACACCGGGGAGCTGTTTTTT. Its protein product is CASSHLGRLGLAGPNTGELFF.

As to this clone: This same CDR3 is encoded by further DNA sequences in the sample. The CDR3 nucleotides read TGTGCCAGCAGCCTACAGGGGACCGGGGAGCTGTTTTTT. Its translation: CASSLQGTGELFF. The genes are TRBV6-5 and TRBJ2-2; the match to TRBD1 covers 7 bases. The trim removed 6 bases at V and 5 bases at J, leaving 3 bases unmatched. CDR3 length: 13 residues. Germline V gives CDR1 MNHEY, CDR2 SVGAGI.

This clone came up once. The chain combines TRBV11-1 with TRBJ2-3, with D tentatively TRBD2 (5 bases). V was pared by 0 bases and J by 0 bases, with 13 bases between. In germline, CDR1 is SGHAT, CDR2 FQDESV (reference sequence). CDR3 length: 17 residues. The CDR3 protein is CASSLAPRAGSTDTQYF. CDR3 DNA: TGTGCCAGCAGCTTAGCGCCGAGGGCCGGGAGCACAGATACGCAGTATTTT. Looking up the rest from reference TRBV11-1 and TRBJ2-3 gives the full variable domain: EAEVAQSPRYKITEKSQAVAFWCDPISGHATLYWYRQILGQGPELLVQFQDESVVDDSQLPKDRFSAERLKGVDSTLKIQPAELGDSAMYLCASSLAPRAGSTDTQYFGPGTRLTVL.

The V call is TRBV9, the J call TRBJ1-4, with 9 bases that match TRBD1. Unmatched junction bases numbered 6, after V lost 3 bases and J lost 6 bases. The CDR3 sequence is 15 residues long. The germline V gene encodes CDR1 SGDLS and CDR2 YYNGEE. The CDR3 is CASSGKQGAYEKLFF. In nucleotides, the CDR3 is TGTGCCAGCAGCGGAAAACAGGGGGCGTATGAAAAACTGTTTTTT.

In this sample, this clone turned up once. Written as DNA, the CDR3 is TGTGCCAGCAGCCAAGAATCTAGGACCGGGGAGCTGTTTTTT. This codes for CASSQESRTGELFF. V and J are TRBV4-2 and TRBJ2-2; no firm D call. The CDR3 consists of 14 residues. The V gene's germline CDR1 is LGHNA and CDR2 YNFKEQ. V lost 0 bases and J lost 5, with 7 bases in between.

As DNA, the CDR3 is TGTGCCAGCTCCTATACCGAGGCGTATGGCTACACCTTC. Residues: CASSYTEAYGYTF. This chain joins TRBV12-3 or TRBV12-4 and TRBJ1-2, with unresolved D. The CDR3 loop spans 13 amino acids. V was clipped by 8 bases and J by 5 bases, with 15 bases between them.

The V call is TRBV5-4, the J call TRBJ1-1; D gene ambiguous. Deletions cut 4 bases from V and 2 bases from J, with 9 bases between. Looked up from germline, CDR1 is SGHNT and CDR2 is YYREEE (reference sequence). The CDR3 consists of 13 residues. CDR3 bases: TGTGCCAGCAGCATGAGGGTCAACACTGAAGCTTTCTTT. Amino acid sequence: CASSMRVNTEAFF.

CDR3 coding DNA: TGCGCCAGCAGCCAAGAATTTACAAATGTGGGCAATCAGCCCCAGCATTTT. Encoded protein: CASSQEFTNVGNQPQHF. This rearrangement joins TRBV4-3 to TRBJ1-5; D is unclear. In germline, CDR1 is LGHNA, CDR2 YSLEER. The CDR3 is made up of 17 amino acids. Trimming took off 0 bases at V and 2 bases at J, with 14 bases between the two ends.

The J gene is TRBJ2-1, the V gene TRBV6-5; 7 bases map to TRBD1. The CDR3 is made up of 15 amino acids. Trimming cost V 4 bases and J 2 bases; bases outside gene matches: 5. Germline V gene sequence: CDR1 MNHEY, CDR2 SVGAGI. CDR3 amino acids: CASSWRQGPYNEQFF. In DNA, the CDR3 is TGTGCCAGCAGTTGGAGACAGGGCCCCTACAATGAGCAGTTCTTC.

This chain connects TRBV11-2 to TRBJ1-2; TRBD1 matches at 7 bases. CDR1 is SGHAT, CDR2 FQNNGV, per germline. Unmatched junction bases numbered 14, after V lost 2 bases and J lost 2 bases. CDR3 size: 18 residues. The CDR3 DNA sequence: TGTGCCAGCAGCTTAACGCTTGCAGGGGGATTACTGAACTATGGCTACACCTTC. This codes for CASSLTLAGGLLNYGYTF.

This clone was recorded once. The V gene is TRBV20-1, the J gene TRBJ2-7; D may be TRBD2 (7 bases). This CDR3 is built from 13 residues. The V end was cut by 3 bases, the J end by 2 bases, with 11 bases between. The V gene's germline CDR1 is DFQATT and CDR2 SNEGSKA (reference sequence). This CDR3 is CSASDGGPYEQYF. Here the CDR3 DNA reads TGCAGTGCTAGTGACGGGGGGCCCTACGAGCAGTACTTC.

The table lists this clone with a count of one. The V call is TRBV7-8, the J call TRBJ2-1; the match to TRBD2 covers 14 bases. The trim removed 2 bases at V and 8 bases at J, leaving 8 bases unmatched. The length of the CDR3 is 17 residues. Germline V gives CDR1 SGHVS, CDR2 FQNEAQ. CDR3 region: CASSLYRGTSGGYEQFF. In DNA, the CDR3 is TGTGCCAGCAGCTTATATCGGGGGACTAGCGGGGGATATGAGCAGTTCTTC.

The V call is TRBV27, the J call TRBJ1-1; D is perhaps TRBD1 (5 bases). V dropped 6 bases and J dropped 5 bases, with 16 bases sitting between them. The germline V gene has CDR1 MNHEY and CDR2 SMNVEV (reference sequence). The CDR3 length is 14 residues. The CDR3 coding sequence is TGTGCCAGCAGCCATAGACATCCAGGGACTGAAGCTTTCTTT. It is translated as CASSHRHPGTEAFF.

The chain joins TRBV19 to TRBJ1-1; TRBD1 aligns across 8 bases. This CDR3 region has 12 residues. Germline V CDR1 and CDR2: LNHDA, SQIVND (reference sequence). Losses at the gene ends were 5 bases for V and 6 bases for J; bases not matched to a gene: 2. CDR3 nucleotides: TGTGCCAGTAGTGCGACAGGGGCTGAAGCTTTCTTT. As protein: CASSATGAEAFF.

As to this clone: The same CDR3 also results from other DNA sequences found in this sample. The J gene is TRBJ1-1, the V gene TRBV9, with D maybe TRBD1 (6 bases). Germline loops: CDR1 SGDLS, CDR2 YYNGEE. Trimming cost V 3 bases and J 4 bases, with 16 bases left between them. The CDR3 is 15 amino acids. As DNA, the CDR3 is TGTGCCAGCAGCGGAGACTTACAGGGTTTCACTGAAGCTTTCTTT. Translation: CASSGDLQGFTEAFF.

This clone appeared a few times. The genes are TRBV19 and TRBJ1-5; perhaps TRBD1 as D (5 bases). This CDR3 contains 14 residues. V was cut by 5 bases and J by 9 bases, with 17 bases left in between. Germline V gives CDR1 LNHDA, CDR2 SQIVND (reference sequence). CDR3 sequence: CASSGGHPYMPQHF. DNA for the CDR3: TGTGCCAGTAGTGGTGGACACCCCTATATGCCCCAGCATTTT.

The CDR3 region has the DNA TGTGCCAGCAGCGTAGCAGGGATGGCTGAAGCTTTCTTT. Protein sequence: CASSVAGMAEAFF. The V call is TRBV9, the J call TRBJ1-1; a possible D gene is TRBD1 (5 bases). The V gene lost 0 bases and the J gene lost 6 bases, with 9 bases spanning the gap. In germline, CDR1 is SGDLS, CDR2 YYNGEE. The CDR3 is made up of 13 amino acids.

The CDR3 region has the DNA TGTGCCAGCAGCTTAGATTCTCCGGGATCGGGACAAGAGACCCAGTACTTC. Protein: CASSLDSPGSGQETQYF. This chain joins TRBV7-2 and TRBJ2-5; TRBD2 is a possible D gene (5 bases). Trimming cost V 1 base and J 2 bases, with 17 bases left between them. The CDR3 consists of 17 residues. Germline loops: CDR1 SGHTA, CDR2 FQGNSA.

This chain links TRBV2 with TRBJ1-1; 10 bases line up with TRBD1. The germline gives CDR1 SNHLY, CDR2 FYNNEI. Germline trimming cut 6 bases from V and 0 bases from J; bases unmatched to any gene: 7. This CDR3 is 16 amino acids long. In DNA form, the CDR3 reads TGTGCCAGCAGGGGACAGGGGCGTGGATTGAACACTGAAGCTTTCTTT. Translation: CASRGQGRGLNTEAFF.

The chain joins TRBV6-5 to TRBJ2-2; D is perhaps TRBD1 (5 bases). The CDR3 contains 15 residues. CDR1 and CDR2 (germline): MNHEY, SVGAGI. V was trimmed by 4 bases and J by 0 bases, leaving 9 bases between them. The CDR3 here is CASSLYRPNTGELFF. The DNA of the CDR3 is TGTGCCAGCAGTTTATACAGGCCGAACACCGGGGAGCTGTTTTTT.

This chain uses TRBV7-2 with TRBJ2-3, with 10 bases identical to TRBD1. The CDR3 loop spans 16 amino acids. Germline CDR1 reads SGHTA; CDR2 reads FQGNSA. V lost 4 bases and J lost 4; bases outside the gene matches: 8. The CDR3 loop is CASSSPDRGNADTQYF. CDR3 nucleotides: TGTGCCAGCAGCTCACCGGACAGGGGGAACGCAGATACGCAGTATTTT. Based on the CDR3 plus reference TRBV7-2 and TRBJ2-3, the full variable domain is GAGVSQSPSNKVTEKGKDVELRCDPISGHTALYWYRQSLGQGLEFLIYFQGNSAPDKSGLPSDRFSAERTGGSVSTLTIQRTQQEDSAVYLCASSSPDRGNADTQYFGPGTRLTVL.

The V call is TRBV5-1, the J call TRBJ2-3, with D possibly matching TRBD1 (6 bases). Germline loops: CDR1 SGHRS, CDR2 YFSETQ. The CDR3 sequence is 16 residues long. Trimming pared 2 bases from V and 5 bases from J, leaving 18 bases between. The CDR3 sequence: CASSFLPQGKEDTQYF. CDR3 bases: TGCGCCAGCAGCTTCCTTCCACAGGGTAAGGAAGATACGCAGTATTTT.

The V gene is TRBV4-1, the J gene TRBJ1-2; TRBD1 agrees at 7 bases. The V segment lost 4 bases and the J segment 0 bases; nucleotides outside the gene matches: 5. This CDR3 is 15 amino acids long. Germline CDR1 reads MGHRA; CDR2 reads YSYEKL. The CDR3 DNA is TGCGCCAGCAGCCTTGGGACAGCTACTAACTATGGCTACACCTTC. It yields the protein CASSLGTATNYGYTF.

This clone occurred a few times. This chain links TRBV19 with TRBJ1-5, with D uncertain. The CDR3 runs 15 residues. Germline CDR1 and CDR2: LNHDA and SQIVND (reference sequence). V gave up 3 bases and J gave up 0 bases, with 9 bases separating them. The CDR3 protein is CASSIRLYSNQPQHF. The CDR3 DNA follows: TGTGCCAGTAGTATTAGACTTTATAGCAATCAGCCCCAGCATTTT.

The chain links TRBV3-1 (or the pseudogene TRBV3-2) to TRBJ2-5; D is possibly TRBD2 (7 bases). The germline gives CDR1 LGHDT, CDR2 YNNKEL (reference sequence). With 2 bases removed from V and 4 bases from J, the gap between germline ends came to 17 bases. CDR3 length: 16 amino acids. The CDR3 DNA reads TGTGCCAGCAGCCAACGATGGGGGGGGCTGCCAGAGACCCAGTACTTC. It translates to CASSQRWGGLPETQYF.

This chain connects TRBV7-9 to TRBJ2-7, with 7 bases lining up with TRBD1. CDR3 length: 13 residues. Looked up from germline, CDR1 is SEHNR and CDR2 is FQNEAQ (reference sequence). Trimming cost V 11 bases and J 3 bases; bases outside gene matches: 10. CDR3 sequence (DNA): TGTGCCGGAACGACAGGGACCAACTACGAGCAGTACTTC. Residues: CAGTTGTNYEQYF.

This rearrangement joins TRBV29-1 to TRBJ1-1; D not certain. Trimming removed 5 bases at V and 1 base at J, with 8 bases between. The germline CDR1 and CDR2 sequences are SQVTM and ANQGSEA. This CDR3 spans 12 amino acids. CDR3 nucleotide sequence: TGCAGCGTTTCAATGCGGAACACTGAAGCTTTCTTT. Translation: CSVSMRNTEAFF.

This clone was counted between two and nine times. J is TRBJ2-1 and V is TRBV6-4; possible D gene TRBD1, 6 bases. Deletions cut 4 bases from V and 5 bases from J, with 9 bases between. This CDR3 contains 13 residues. Germline V gene sequence: CDR1 MRHNA, CDR2 SNTAGT. Here the CDR3 reads CASSGRGHNEQFF. The CDR3 DNA sequence: TGTGCCAGCAGTGGCAGGGGACACAATGAGCAGTTCTTC.